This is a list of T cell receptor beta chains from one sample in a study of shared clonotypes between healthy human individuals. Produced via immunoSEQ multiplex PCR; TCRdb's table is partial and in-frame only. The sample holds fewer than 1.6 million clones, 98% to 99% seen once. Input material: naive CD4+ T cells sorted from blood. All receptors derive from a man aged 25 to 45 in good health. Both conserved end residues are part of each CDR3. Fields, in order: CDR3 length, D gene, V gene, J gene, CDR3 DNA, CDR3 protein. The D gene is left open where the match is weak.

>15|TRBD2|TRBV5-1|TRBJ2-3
TGCGCCAGCAGCTTGGGAAGCGGGAACACAGATACGCAGTATTTT
CASSLGSGNTDTQYF
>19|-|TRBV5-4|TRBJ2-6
TGTGCCAGCAGCTCCCGGACACGCCTAGCATCCTCTGGGGCCAACGTCCTGACTTTC
CASSSRTRLASSGANVLTF
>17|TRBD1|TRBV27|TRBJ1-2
TGTGCCAGCAGTTTAAGGGACTTGGGACAGGGTAACTATGGCTACACCTTC
CASSLRDLGQGNYGYTF
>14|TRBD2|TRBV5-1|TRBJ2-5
TGCGCCAGCAGCCCCCGGACTAGCCAAGAGACCCAGTACTTC
CASSPRTSQETQYF
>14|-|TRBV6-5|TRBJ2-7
TGTGCCAGCAAAACGGCGACACCTTCCTACGAGCAGTACTTC
CASKTATPSYEQYF
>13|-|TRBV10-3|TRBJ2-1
TGTGCCATCAGTGAAATCGGAGTAAATGAGCAGTTCTTC
CAISEIGVNEQFF
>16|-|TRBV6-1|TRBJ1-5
TGTGCCAGCAGTGAAGGGCTGGGGCGGGGGAGTCAGCCCCAGCATTTT
CASSEGLGRGSQPQHF
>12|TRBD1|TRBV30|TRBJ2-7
TGTGCCTGGAGTGGACAGGGCCTCGAGCAGTACTTC
CAWSGQGLEQYF
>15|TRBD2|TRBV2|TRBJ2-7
TGTGCCAGCAGCCTAGCGGGTTATGGCTCCGACGAGCAGTACTTC
CASSLAGYGSDEQYF
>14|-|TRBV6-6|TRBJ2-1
TGTGCCAGCAGTTATCTGAATTCCGGTTATGAGCAGTTCTTC
CASSYLNSGYEQFF
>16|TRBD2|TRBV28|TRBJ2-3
TGTGCCAGCAGTCCGACTAGCGGGAGATCCACAGATACGCAGTATTTT
CASSPTSGRSTDTQYF
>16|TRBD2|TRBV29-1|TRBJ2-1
TGCAGCGTTGAAGATTTAGCGGGAGTCTCCTACAATGAGCAGTTCTTC
CSVEDLAGVSYNEQFF
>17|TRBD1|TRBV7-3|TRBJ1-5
TGTGCCAGCAGAACCATTGACCGGGACAGGGTTCCTCAGCCCCAGCATTTT
CASRTIDRDRVPQPQHF
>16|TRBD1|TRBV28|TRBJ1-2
TGTGCCACCCGGGGGACAGGCGACGCTCTCTACTATGGCTACACCTTC
CATRGTGDALYYGYTF
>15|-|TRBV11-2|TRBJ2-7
TGTGCCAGCAGCTTAATAGACAGGTTAAACTACGAGCAGTACTTC
CASSLIDRLNYEQYF